What follows are 8 T cell receptor beta chains derived from one specimen sequenced in a study of CD8+ T cells in alopecia areata (dated by TCRdb to 2016 to 2018). Read against the paper, the sample's treatment or condition label means: oral pan-JAK inhibitor, 5-10 mg twice daily. Library creation used the immunoSEQ multiplex PCR assay. RNA was extracted from all samples and reverse transcribed into cDNA as template for TCR sequencing. TCRdb holds this immuneACCESS table with in-frame rearrangements only. Some clones are missing; in checked studies, unresolved V genes explain under half, and the rest has no known cause. The sample profile shows 180,000 or so clones; 40% to 65% of them were found once. About 9.4% of the sample belongs to the ten largest clones. Sequenced material: CD8+ T cells sorted from blood, taken at week 52, from a patient treated with tofacitinib. These receptors originate from a human donor with alopecia areata.

The rearrangement joins TRBV30 to TRBJ2-2; 11 bases fit TRBD1. The CDR3 is 17 residues long. The J segment lost 4 bases and the V segment lost 1 base, leaving 8 bases of the junction unmatched. Germline V gene lookup returns CDR1 GTSNPN and CDR2 SVGIG (reference sequence). CDR3 sequence (DNA): TGTGCCTGGAGTGCCCCCGGACAGGGGGCGCCCACCGGGGAGCTGTTTTTT. This codes for CAWSAPGQGAPTGELFF.

V usage is TRBV7-9 and J usage is TRBJ2-1; either TRBD1 or TRBD2 may supply D (7 bases each). The CDR3 runs 16 residues. Trimming shortened V by 5 bases and J by 0 bases, and 14 bases separated the two germline ends. The germline V gene encodes CDR1 SEHNR and CDR2 FQNEAQ (reference sequence). This CDR3 reads CASSKGGGSSYNEQFF. In nucleotides, the CDR3 is TGTGCCAGCAGCAAAGGGGGCGGGAGCTCCTACAATGAGCAGTTCTTC.

This clone appeared a few times. This chain links TRBV29-1 with TRBJ2-7; possibly TRBD1 for D (6 bases). Trimming stripped 6 bases from V and 0 bases from J, with 15 bases between. The CDR3 has 14 residues. In germline, CDR1 is SQVTM, CDR2 ANQGSEA. CDR3 sequence reads: CSVVDSLSSYEQYF. DNA for the CDR3: TGCAGCGTGGTGGACAGTTTAAGCTCCTACGAGCAGTACTTC.

In DNA, the CDR3 is TGTGCCTGGAGCTTACAGGGGATCACTGAAGCTTTCTTT. Translation: CAWSLQGITEAFF. V is TRBV30 and J is TRBJ1-1; TRBD1 matches 7 bases. The CDR3 has 13 amino acids. V shed 3 bases and J 4 bases; nucleotides not matched to a gene: 5. Germline loops: CDR1 GTSNPN, CDR2 SVGIG (reference sequence).

This clone showed up just once. The chain employs TRBV2 and TRBJ2-5; D may correspond to TRBD1 or TRBD2 (6 bases each). Matching the DNA end better, TRBJ2-7 makes the J call doubtful. Germline V gives CDR1 SNHLY, CDR2 FYNNEI. The CDR3 length is 13 residues. The CDR3 reads CAIRGEESYEQYF. The CDR3 coding sequence is TGTGCCATTAGGGGGGAAGAATCCTACGAGCAGTACTTC.

This chain uses TRBV7-3 with TRBJ2-1; maybe TRBD2 (7 bases). Trimming removed 2 bases at V and 7 bases at J, with 15 bases between. The germline gives CDR1 SGHTA, CDR2 FQGTGA. The CDR3 sequence is 15 residues long. In nucleotides, the CDR3 is TGTGCCAGCAGCTTAGCGGGGGCACCTTTGAATGAGCAGTTCTTC. Its translation: CASSLAGAPLNEQFF.

The V gene is TRBV6-1, the J gene TRBJ2-1; 10 nucleotides align to TRBD2. The V gene end was trimmed by 3 bases and the J gene end by 9 bases; junction bases not matched to a gene: 8. The germline V gene encodes CDR1 MNHNS and CDR2 SASEGT. This CDR3 has 15 residues. CDR3 loop: CASSDKLAGSSEQFF. The CDR3 DNA sequence: TGTGCCAGCAGTGACAAACTAGCGGGGTCAAGTGAGCAGTTCTTC.

This clone turned up a few times. The V and J genes are TRBV4-1 and TRBJ2-7; 10 positions agree with TRBD2. V gave up 0 bases and J gave up 5 bases; unmatched junction bases: 4. This CDR3 has 15 amino acids. Germline lookup yields CDR1 MGHRA and CDR2 YSYEKL. The CDR3 loop reads CASSQEGLAYHEQYF. CDR3 in DNA: TGCGCCAGCAGCCAAGAGGGACTAGCGTACCACGAGCAGTACTTC.